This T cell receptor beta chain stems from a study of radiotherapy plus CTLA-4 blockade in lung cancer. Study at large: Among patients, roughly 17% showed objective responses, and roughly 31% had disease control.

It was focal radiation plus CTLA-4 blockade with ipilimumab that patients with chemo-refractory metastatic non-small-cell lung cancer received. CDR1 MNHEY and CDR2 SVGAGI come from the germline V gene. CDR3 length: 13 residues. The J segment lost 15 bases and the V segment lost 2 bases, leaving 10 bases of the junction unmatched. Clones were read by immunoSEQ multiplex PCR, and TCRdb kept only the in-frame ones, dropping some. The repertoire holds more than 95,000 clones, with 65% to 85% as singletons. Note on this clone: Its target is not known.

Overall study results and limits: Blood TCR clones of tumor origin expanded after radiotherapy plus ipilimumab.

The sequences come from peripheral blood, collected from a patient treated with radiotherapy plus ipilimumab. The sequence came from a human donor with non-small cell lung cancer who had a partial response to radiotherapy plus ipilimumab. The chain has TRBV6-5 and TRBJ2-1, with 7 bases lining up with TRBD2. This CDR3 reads CASSYGGSKSPFF. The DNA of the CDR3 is TGTGCCAGCAGTTACGGCGGGAGTAAATCCCCGTTCTTC.